Following are 18 T cell receptor beta chains from one sample sequenced in a study of T cells expressing NK-cell markers. TCRdb reprocessed the 5' RACE reads; each CDR3 protein has one entry and no DNA is given. Found here are roughly 300,000 distinct CDR3 sequences; the top ten clones hold around 4%. The source material was blood T cells: a sorted CD56 or NKG2C T cell subset, CD4+ or CD8+ T cells, or bulk PBMC T cells (not recorded which). Source of these receptors: a woman aged 18 to 69 in good health.

The genes are TRBV4-3 and TRBJ1-1; as DNA is missing, the TRBD1 call by TCRdb cannot be tested. Germline V lookup: CDR1 LGHNA, CDR2 YSLEER. The CDR3 sequence is 13 residues long. The CDR3 spells CASSQDPRELAFF.

The genes are TRBV4-3 and TRBJ2-5; TCRdb reports TRBD1, a call that lacks DNA to check it against. The CDR3 loop spans 16 amino acids. Germline CDR1 is LGHNA and CDR2 is YSLEER. CDR3 in amino acids: CASSQGGGREKETQYF.

CDR3 residues: CAMGTRPGGVTEAFF. The chain is built from TRBV10-3 and TRBJ1-1. CDR3 size: 15 residues. In germline, CDR1 is ENHRY, CDR2 SYGVKD.

V is TRBV20-1 and J is TRBJ1-1; TCRdb proposes TRBD1, but this gene call is untestable without DNA. The CDR3 runs 15 residues. Germline V gene sequence: CDR1 DFQATT, CDR2 SNEGSKA (reference sequence). This CDR3 reads CSAPGSGPMNTEAFF.

The rearrangement uses TRBV5-6 and TRBJ2-1; no DNA is available, so the TRBD2 call from TCRdb remains unchecked. Per the germline V gene, CDR1 is SGHDT and CDR2 is YYEEEE. The CDR3 extends over 16 amino acids. CDR3: CASSARRTSGYNEQFF.

The V call is TRBV5-1, the J call TRBJ2-7; TCRdb's D call of TRBD2 is untestable without DNA. The germline V gene encodes CDR1 SGHRS and CDR2 YFSETQ. CDR3 length: 15 residues. The CDR3 reads CASSLAQREGSEQYF. Combining the CDR3 with reference TRBV5-1 and TRBJ2-7 gives the whole variable domain KAGVTQTPRYLIKTRGQQVTLSCSPISGHRSVSWYQQTPGQGLQFLFEYFSETQRNKGNFPGRFSGRQFSNSRSEMNVSTLELGDSALYLCASSLAQREGSEQYFGPGTRLTVT.

The chain combines TRBV6-1 with TRBJ1-1; TCRdb returns TRBD1, unconfirmable since there is no DNA. The CDR3 has 15 amino acids. The V gene's germline CDR1 is MNHNS and CDR2 SASEGT. CDR3 protein: CASSPPRGKNTEAFF.

The rearrangement joins TRBV5-1 to TRBJ2-3. Per the germline V gene, CDR1 is SGHRS and CDR2 is YFSETQ. CDR3 length: 16 residues. CDR3: CASSWGYSPSTDTQYF.

The V call is TRBV28, the J call TRBJ2-1; the D gene TCRdb calls, TRBD2, cannot be checked with no DNA. The CDR3 runs 15 residues. Germline CDR1 is MDHEN and CDR2 is SYDVKM. This chain's CDR3 is CASKGLAAPVNEQFF.

The genes are TRBV7-8 and TRBJ2-5; the D call of TRBD1 rests on TCRdb alone, since no DNA is present to check it. The germline V gene encodes CDR1 SGHVS and CDR2 FQNEAQ. CDR3 length equals 15 residues. The CDR3 sequence: CASSRQGRSQETQYF.

This rearrangement joins TRBV7-9 to TRBJ1-1; TCRdb designates TRBD1, a call that cannot be tested without DNA. The V gene's germline CDR1 is SEHNR and CDR2 FQNEAQ (reference sequence). This CDR3 has 13 amino acids. The CDR3 here is CASSVTGIAEAFF.

The rearrangement joins TRBV12-3 or TRBV12-4 to TRBJ1-1; TCRdb's D gene call, TRBD1, goes unchecked for lack of DNA. This CDR3 region has 13 residues. This CDR3 is CASKLGGTAEAFF.

The gene calls are TRBV7-2 and TRBJ2-7; as DNA is missing, the TRBD2 call by TCRdb cannot be tested. CDR1 and CDR2 (germline): SGHTA, FQGNSA. The CDR3 loop spans 15 amino acids. CDR3: CASRGGTSGNYEQYF. Drawing the rest from reference TRBV7-2 and TRBJ2-7, the complete variable domain is GAGVSQSPSNKVTEKGKDVELRCDPISGHTALYWYRQSLGQGLEFLIYFQGNSAPDKSGLPSDRFSAERTGGSVSTLTIQRTQQEDSAVYLCASRGGTSGNYEQYFGPGTRLTVT.

V usage is TRBV9 and J usage is TRBJ1-1; TCRdb indicates TRBD1, and absent DNA this call remains unverified. The CDR3 loop spans 14 amino acids. The germline V gene has CDR1 SGDLS and CDR2 YYNGEE. The CDR3 protein is CASSPARGGAEAFF.

The genes are TRBV4-3 and TRBJ1-1; no DNA is available, so the TRBD1 call from TCRdb remains unchecked. From germline, CDR1 is LGHNA and CDR2 YSLEER. This CDR3 is built from 16 residues. The CDR3 loop is CASSQAPRGPVTEAFF.

CDR3 in amino acids: CASSLAQGVNQPQHF. V and J are TRBV11-2 and TRBJ1-5; TCRdb designates TRBD1, a call that cannot be tested without DNA. This CDR3 spans 15 amino acids. CDR1 is SGHAT and CDR2 is FQNNGV in the germline V gene. Filled out from reference TRBV11-2 and TRBJ1-5, the complete variable domain reads EAGVAQSPRYKIIEKRQSVAFWCNPISGHATLYWYQQILGQGPKLLIQFQNNGVVDDSQLPKDRFSAERLKGVDSTLKIQPAKLEDSAVYLCASSLAQGVNQPQHFGDGTRLSIL.

The chain uses TRBV5-1 and TRBJ1-6; TCRdb picks TRBD1, but there is no DNA to check that call. This CDR3 spans 18 amino acids. In germline, CDR1 is SGHRS, CDR2 YFSETQ. CDR3 sequence: CASSFTGGGSSYNSPLHF.

The V gene is TRBV5-6, the J gene TRBJ2-3; the TCRdb D gene call, TRBD1, has no DNA to confirm it. The V gene's germline CDR1 is SGHDT and CDR2 YYEEEE. The CDR3 runs to 16 residues. CDR3 sequence: CASSPLGGGYTDTQYF.